Described below is a single TCR beta chain sequence and its context. Its specificity is unknown. Germline lookup yields CDR1 SEHNR and CDR2 FQNEAQ (reference sequence). The CDR3 is 16 residues long. V dropped 1 base and J dropped 3 bases, with 16 bases sitting between them. The data were taken from a study of CD4 T cells in relation to SARS-CoV-2 and coronaviruses. Generated by immunoSEQ multiplex PCR, the TCRdb table keeps only in-frame clones and is missing some. The table lists around 20,000 clones, about 72% of them singletons. Unexposed donor CD4+ T cells date from about 2010-2018, before the COVID-19 pandemic. Isolation of CD4+ T cells took place after less than 11 days in culture.

The material sequenced was CD4+ T cells from PBMCs, cultured in vitro. The chain is built from TRBV7-9 and TRBJ2-7; D not resolved. This receptor was obtained from a human donor in good health. CDR3 amino acids: CASSLEAGKTLYEQYF. CDR3 sequence (DNA): TGTGCCAGCAGCTTAGAAGCTGGGAAGACCCTCTACGAGCAGTACTTC.